The 5 T cell receptor beta chains given below trace back to one sample, sequenced in a study of early T cells in non-severe SARS-CoV-2 infection. A single record per CDR3 protein comes from TCRdb applying MiXCR to the 5' RACE reads. Among some 110,000 distinct CDR3 sequences, 15% were seen once, and the ten largest hold 20% to 25%. Sequences were obtained from whole blood. These receptors came from an adult who was a healthcare worker with PCR-confirmed SARS-CoV-2 infection or an uninfected control (not recorded which).

This clonotype was detected only a few times. The chain joins TRBV5-4 to TRBJ2-3; D is ambiguous. The CDR3 extends over 14 amino acids. V was pared by 3 bases and J by 0 bases, with 8 bases between. CDR1 is SGHNT, CDR2 YYREEE, per germline (reference sequence). In DNA, the CDR3 is TGTGCCAGCAGCTCAACGACGAGCACAGATACGCAGTATTTT. Translating gives CASSSTTSTDTQYF.

This clonotype was recorded at least ten times. The J gene is TRBJ1-1, the V gene TRBV4-2; D unresolved. The CDR3 loop spans 13 amino acids. V shed 4 bases and J shed 1 base, with 7 bases lying between them. In germline, CDR1 is LGHNA, CDR2 YNFKEQ. CDR3 DNA sequence: TGTGCCAGCAGCCTCACACCGAACACTGAAGCTTTCTTT. Translated, it gives CASSLTPNTEAFF.

There are a few counts of this clonotype. CDR3 protein: CAISGTTDTQYF. In DNA, the CDR3 is TGTGCCATCAGTGGAACCACAGATACGCAGTATTTT. V usage is TRBV10-3 and J usage is TRBJ2-3; D ambiguous. V lost 4 bases to trimming and J lost 2 bases, with 4 bases between them. This CDR3 is built from 12 residues. Looked up from germline, CDR1 is ENHRY and CDR2 is SYGVKD.

CDR3 DNA: TGCAGCGTTGGGACAGGGGGTTTACGCGAGCAGTACTTC. This gives the protein CSVGTGGLREQYF. V gene TRBV29-1 combines with J gene TRBJ2-7; 10 bases are shared with TRBD1. CDR3 length equals 13 residues. The junction had 6 bases not matched to a gene; V was cut back by 4 bases and J by 6 bases. Germline CDR1 is SQVTM and CDR2 is ANQGSEA.

This clonotype was seen ten or more times. The chain joins TRBV7-9 to TRBJ1-2; D remains unclear. The CDR3 has 11 residues. With 2 bases removed from V and 8 bases from J, the gap between germline ends came to 6 bases. Germline V gene lookup returns CDR1 SEHNR and CDR2 FQNEAQ (reference sequence). Here the CDR3 reads CASSLIWGYTF. The DNA for the CDR3 is TGTGCCAGCAGCTTAATTTGGGGCTACACCTTC. The full variable domain, with the rest looked up from reference TRBV7-9 and TRBJ1-2, is DTGVSQNPRHKITKRGQNVTFRCDPISEHNRLYWYRQTLGQGPEFLTYFQNEAQLEKSRLLSDRFSAERPKGSFSTLEIQRTEQGDSAMYLCASSLIWGYTFGSGTRLTVV.